These T cell receptor beta chains were read from a single sample in a study of CD8 T cells in ankylosing spondylitis. TCRdb independently ran MiXCR on the 5' RACE reads; one entry per CDR3 protein. The sample has approximately 140,000 distinct CDR3 sequences, under 20% seen once. The sequenced sample consisted of blood, either unsorted or a sorted T cell fraction (not recorded which). These receptors came from a male donor with ankylosing spondylitis. Each CDR3 is given with its conserved first and last residue. Fields, in order: J gene, D gene, clone size, CDR3 length, V gene, CDR3 DNA, CDR3 protein. A D gene is named only where the DNA matches it firmly. Size is stated for part of the rows, as once, few or many counts, or as a class when the clone is expanded.

j_call: TRBJ2-3
d_call: .
clone_size: .
cdr3_length: 12
v_call: TRBV12-3/TRBV12-4
cdr3_nt: TGTGCCAGCAGTTTCTCGGGGGATACGCAGTATTTT
cdr3_aa: CASSFSGDTQYF

j_call: TRBJ2-1
d_call: .
clone_size: .
cdr3_length: 19
v_call: TRBV9
cdr3_nt: TGTGCCAGCAGCGGAAAGCGGGCTTCATCCGTTCTTACCTACAATGAGCAGTTCTTC
cdr3_aa: CASSGKRASSVLTYNEQFF

j_call: TRBJ1-5
d_call: .
clone_size: few
cdr3_length: 13
v_call: TRBV27
cdr3_nt: TGTGCCAGCAGTTTAACCCGGGCTCAGCCCCAGCATTTT
cdr3_aa: CASSLTRAQPQHF

j_call: TRBJ1-5
d_call: .
clone_size: .
cdr3_length: 16
v_call: TRBV10-3
cdr3_nt: TGTGCCATCAGTGAGTCTAGGGGGGGCGGCAATCAGCCCCAGCATTTT
cdr3_aa: CAISESRGGGNQPQHF

j_call: TRBJ2-2
d_call: .
clone_size: few
cdr3_length: 13
v_call: TRBV20-1
cdr3_nt: TGCAGTGCTAGATCAGTTAACACCGGGGAGCTGTTTTTT
cdr3_aa: CSARSVNTGELFF

j_call: TRBJ2-3
d_call: .
clone_size: .
cdr3_length: 13
v_call: TRBV11-3
cdr3_nt: TGTGCCAGCAGCTATGAGGGCACAGATACGCAGTATTTT
cdr3_aa: CASSYEGTDTQYF

j_call: TRBJ1-4
d_call: .
clone_size: .
cdr3_length: 14
v_call: TRBV12-3/TRBV12-4
cdr3_nt: TGTGCCAGCAGCCACGGCGGGGGCATTGAAAAACTGTTTTTT
cdr3_aa: CASSHGGGIEKLFF

j_call: TRBJ2-5
d_call: .
clone_size: .
cdr3_length: 15
v_call: TRBV5-6
cdr3_nt: TGTGCCAGCAGCCTGGACTACAGCCCCCGGGAGACCCAGTACTTC
cdr3_aa: CASSLDYSPRETQYF

j_call: TRBJ2-1
d_call: .
clone_size: .
cdr3_length: 13
v_call: TRBV20-1
cdr3_nt: TGCAGTGCTCGTGGGAGTGGTCACAATGAGCAGTTCTTC
cdr3_aa: CSARGSGHNEQFF

j_call: TRBJ2-1
d_call: .
clone_size: few
cdr3_length: 15
v_call: TRBV4-1
cdr3_nt: TGCGCCAGCAGCCAAGGAACAGACTCCTACAATGAGCAGTTCTTC
cdr3_aa: CASSQGTDSYNEQFF

j_call: TRBJ2-5
d_call: .
clone_size: few
cdr3_length: 14
v_call: TRBV7-9
cdr3_nt: TGTGCCAGCAGCTTGGAACGGTGGGAAGAAACCCAGTACTTC
cdr3_aa: CASSLERWEETQYF

j_call: TRBJ2-7
d_call: TRBD2
clone_size: few
cdr3_length: 14
v_call: TRBV27
cdr3_nt: TGTGCCAGCAGTCGACTAGCGGGAGACTACGAGCAGTACTTC
cdr3_aa: CASSRLAGDYEQYF

j_call: TRBJ2-1
d_call: .
clone_size: many
cdr3_length: 17
v_call: TRBV14
cdr3_nt: TGTGCCAGCAGCCAAGAAATGGTGGCCGTCGCGGGGAATGAGCAGTTCTTC
cdr3_aa: CASSQEMVAVAGNEQFF

j_call: TRBJ1-1
d_call: .
clone_size: .
cdr3_length: 16
v_call: TRBV2
cdr3_nt: TGTGCCAGCAGTGCCCGATTCGACAACATGAACACTGAAGCTTTCTTT
cdr3_aa: CASSARFDNMNTEAFF

j_call: TRBJ2-1
d_call: TRBD2
clone_size: few
cdr3_length: 14
v_call: TRBV15
cdr3_nt: TGTGCCACCAGCGGGCGGGAGGCCTACAATGAGCAGTTCTTC
cdr3_aa: CATSGREAYNEQFF

j_call: TRBJ1-1
d_call: TRBD1
clone_size: few
cdr3_length: 13
v_call: TRBV12-3/TRBV12-4
cdr3_nt: TGTGCCAGCTTGACAGGGTGGTACACTGAAGCTTTCTTT
cdr3_aa: CASLTGWYTEAFF

j_call: TRBJ2-5
d_call: .
clone_size: .
cdr3_length: 11
v_call: TRBV24-1
cdr3_nt: TGTGCCACCAGTGATCGAGAGACCCAGTACTTC
cdr3_aa: CATSDRETQYF

j_call: TRBJ2-3
d_call: TRBD2
clone_size: .
cdr3_length: 15
v_call: TRBV5-6
cdr3_nt: TGTGCCAGCAGCTTAGGGCGGGAGTGGTCAGATACGCAGTATTTT
cdr3_aa: CASSLGREWSDTQYF

j_call: TRBJ2-7
d_call: .
clone_size: once
cdr3_length: 15
v_call: TRBV3-1
cdr3_nt: TGTGCCAGCAGCCAAGATCTAGGCACCTACTACGAGCAGTACTTC
cdr3_aa: CASSQDLGTYYEQYF

j_call: TRBJ1-1
d_call: .
clone_size: few
cdr3_length: 13
v_call: TRBV7-9
cdr3_nt: TGTGCCAGCAGCACTCAGGGGAGGACTGAAGCTCTCTTT
cdr3_aa: CASSTQGRTEALF

j_call: TRBJ2-7
d_call: TRBD1
clone_size: .
cdr3_length: 13
v_call: TRBV2
cdr3_nt: TGTGCCAGCACCGGGACAGGGGCCTACGAGCAGTACTTC
cdr3_aa: CASTGTGAYEQYF

j_call: TRBJ2-7
d_call: TRBD2
clone_size: few
cdr3_length: 17
v_call: TRBV20-1
cdr3_nt: TGCAGTGCTAGAGGATCGCGGACTAGCGGGAGTATCTACGAGCAGTACTTC
cdr3_aa: CSARGSRTSGSIYEQYF

j_call: TRBJ2-5
d_call: TRBD1
clone_size: few
cdr3_length: 15
v_call: TRBV14
cdr3_nt: TGTGCCAGCAGCCAGGGGACAGCAAGCTGGGAGACCCAGTACTTC
cdr3_aa: CASSQGTASWETQYF

j_call: TRBJ2-7
d_call: .
clone_size: .
cdr3_length: 13
v_call: TRBV12-3/TRBV12-4
cdr3_nt: TGTGCCAGCAGCCCCTACGGGACCGACGAGCAGTACTTC
cdr3_aa: CASSPYGTDEQYF

j_call: TRBJ2-7
d_call: TRBD2
clone_size: .
cdr3_length: 11
v_call: TRBV7-9
cdr3_nt: TGTGCCCTCAGCGGGGGTTACGAGCAGTACTTC
cdr3_aa: CALSGGYEQYF

j_call: TRBJ2-1
d_call: .
clone_size: .
cdr3_length: 16
v_call: TRBV7-9
cdr3_nt: TGTGCCAGCAGCTTAGGCCACGGGTATCACTCCAATGAGCAGTTCTTC
cdr3_aa: CASSLGHGYHSNEQFF

j_call: TRBJ1-2
d_call: TRBD1
clone_size: few
cdr3_length: 13
v_call: TRBV24-1
cdr3_nt: TGTGCCACCAGTTACCGGACAGGGTATGGCTACACCTTC
cdr3_aa: CATSYRTGYGYTF

j_call: TRBJ2-7
d_call: TRBD1
clone_size: .
cdr3_length: 16
v_call: TRBV15
cdr3_nt: TGTGCCACCAGCAGAGATCTGGGACAGGGGGCCTACGAGCAGTACTTC
cdr3_aa: CATSRDLGQGAYEQYF

j_call: TRBJ2-7
d_call: TRBD2
clone_size: few
cdr3_length: 14
v_call: TRBV12-3/TRBV12-4
cdr3_nt: TGTGCCAGCAAACTAGCGGGGGGGATCTACGAGCAGTACTTC
cdr3_aa: CASKLAGGIYEQYF

j_call: TRBJ2-3
d_call: .
clone_size: few
cdr3_length: 10
v_call: TRBV7-9
cdr3_nt: TGTGCCAGCAGCGGAGCTACGCAGTATTTT
cdr3_aa: CASSGATQYF

j_call: TRBJ2-7
d_call: .
clone_size: .
cdr3_length: 13
v_call: TRBV15
cdr3_nt: TGTGCCACCAGCCCGGGACCTCTCTACGAGCAGTACTTC
cdr3_aa: CATSPGPLYEQYF